This T cell receptor beta chain was identified in a study of T cells in Graves' hyperthyroidism and ophthalmopathy (dated by TCRdb to between 2018 and 2020). General notes on the study: Peripheral blood samples were taken at the time of initial diagnosis, prior to any treatment. A discovery cohort of about 96 patients, about 43 with Graves' ophthalmopathy and approximately 60 with stable Graves' hyperthyroidism, was used to find distinguishing TCR V-J signatures. In several Graves' hyperthyroidism patients, the study also compared T-cell repertoires from thyroid tissue with T-cell repertoires from blood. After blood sampling, hyperthyroidism patients were treated with methimazole at a starting dose of 30 mg daily, and ophthalmopathy patients were treated with high-dose intravenous methylprednisolone. The 100 discovery patients were randomly split 7:3 into training and test sets. The paper describes TCR Vbeta CDR3 sequencing of around 130 peripheral blood samples, made up of 43 ophthalmopathy patients, more than 70 hyperthyroidism patients and 17 progressor patients. An independent validation cohort of around 20 hyperthyroidism patients and some 15 patients who later progressed to ophthalmopathy tested prospective prediction of ophthalmopathy. The study at large found these results: In cross-validation, a model built on a 13 V-J signature told ophthalmopathy apart from stable hyperthyroidism with 85% to 90% sensitivity and roughly 82% specificity, and in testing the same model reached 80%/75%. During validation, the model predicted progression to ophthalmopathy a median of approximately 6 months ahead of onset, with 60% to 71% sensitivity and 72.22% specificity. No statistical method was used to fix the sample size in advance, and group allocation was not hidden from the investigators. Most expanded thyroid clonotypes (frequency above 0.001) were also found in blood, which suggests that blood repertoires may mirror thyroid immune responses.

TCR beta CDR3 regions were amplified from RNA transcripts. A first-round RT-PCR of the TCR CDR3 used the HTBI primer set with the Qiagen OneStep RT-PCR kit. Libraries were constructed in a second round of multiplex PCR, after which size selection and purification were performed. The libraries were sequenced on an Illumina HiSeq2000 using paired-end 100 bp reads. The source study handled its data this way. SOAPnuke was used to process the raw data, with reads discarded if the reads contained adapters or uncalled bases, had a mean Phred below 15, or lacked an exact constant-primer or identifier match. High-quality paired reads were merged with COPE v1.2.5, and unique nucleotide sequences were defined as clonotypes. MiTCR v1.1 was used to align clonotypes to the IMGT TRBV, TRBD and TRBJ reference segments. The analysis included only V-J combinations with a frequency above 0.0001, which together covered around 99% of the repertoires. The TCS score was defined as F50 (clonal expansion) divided by E x V (chaos), with BLOSUM62-based TCRdist calculated between CDR3 peptides within each V-J. Welch's t-statistics and random forest reduced 514 V-J features to 13, which were used in a naive Bayes classifier (R e1071). TCRdb reworked the public reads: Q25 trimming with fastp, MiXCR clone assembly, productive beta chains retained. Rows with one shared CDR3 protein collapse into an entry with the most common genes and DNA. The V and J calls and clone size are TCRdb's, not the authors'. The sample data list 250,000 to 400,000 distinct CDR3 sequences, and roughly 13% of these were observed just once. The ten top clones hold roughly 35% of the sample.

This clonotype was recorded at least ten times. Its antigen target is currently unknown. It has no much larger one-base neighbor in the sample; base qualities were not kept. Ophthalmopathy patients had moderately to severely active disease, Clinical Activity Score of at least 3, NOSPECS grade of at least 4, and duration under 3 months. Exclusion was applied to patients with uncontrolled infections, other autoimmune diseases, pregnancy or lactation. Diagnoses relied on clinical symptoms, serum thyroxine and TRAb, thyroid ultrasound and orbital computed tomography. PBMCs were isolated from approximately 10 ml of fresh peripheral blood by Ficoll-Paque density gradient centrifugation. Total RNA was extracted using Trizol reagent, and RNA quality was assessed on an Agilent 2100 Bioanalyzer. There are 16 amino acids in the CDR3, from cysteine to phenylalanine inclusive. Just the 48-base CDR3 DNA is kept, in frame starting at base 1. V drops 4 bases and J drops 6 bases, leaving 22 bases in between. In the germline V gene, CDR1 corresponds to ENHRY and CDR2 to SYGVKD.

The chain is assembled from TRBV10-3 and TRBJ2-7; the D gene is perhaps TRBD1, on 6 matching bases. This sequence was found in a woman between 40 and 50 years old with Graves' ophthalmopathy. Sequencing was done on a sample of blood. The DNA sequence is as follows: TGTGCCATCAGTGGAAAGGGGGAAGCCCCTTTTCGCGAGCAGTACTTC. This encodes CAISGKGEAPFREQYF.